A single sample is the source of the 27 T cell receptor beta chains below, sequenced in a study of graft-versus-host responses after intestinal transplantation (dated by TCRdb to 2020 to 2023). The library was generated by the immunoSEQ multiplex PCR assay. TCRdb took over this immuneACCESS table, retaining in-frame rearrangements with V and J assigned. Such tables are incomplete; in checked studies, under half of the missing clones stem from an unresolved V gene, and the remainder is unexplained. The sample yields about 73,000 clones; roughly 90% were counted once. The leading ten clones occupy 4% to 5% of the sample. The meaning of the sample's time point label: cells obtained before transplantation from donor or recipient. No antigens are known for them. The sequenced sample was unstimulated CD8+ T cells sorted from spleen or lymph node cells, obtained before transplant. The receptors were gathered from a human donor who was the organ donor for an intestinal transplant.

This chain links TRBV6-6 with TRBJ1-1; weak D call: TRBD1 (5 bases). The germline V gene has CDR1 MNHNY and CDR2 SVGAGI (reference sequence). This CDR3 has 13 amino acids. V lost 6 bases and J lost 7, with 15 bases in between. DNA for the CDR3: TGTGCCAGCAGGCCGCCCGACAGAGATGAAGCTTTCTTT. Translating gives CASRPPDRDEAFF.

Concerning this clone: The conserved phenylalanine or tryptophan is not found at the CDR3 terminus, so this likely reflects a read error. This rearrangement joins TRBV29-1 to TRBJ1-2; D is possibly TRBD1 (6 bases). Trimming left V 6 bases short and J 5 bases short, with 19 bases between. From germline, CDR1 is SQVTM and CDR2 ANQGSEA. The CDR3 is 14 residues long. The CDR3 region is CSVSRGTGSYGYTS. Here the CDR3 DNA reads TGCAGCGTCTCCCGGGGCACAGGGAGTTATGGCTACACCTCC.

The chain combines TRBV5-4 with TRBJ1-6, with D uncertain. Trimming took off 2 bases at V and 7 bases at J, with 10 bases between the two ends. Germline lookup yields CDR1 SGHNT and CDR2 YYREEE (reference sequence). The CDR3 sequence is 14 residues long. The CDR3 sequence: CASSFNGVNSPLHF. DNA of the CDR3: TGTGCCAGCAGCTTTAACGGGGTGAATTCACCCCTCCACTTT. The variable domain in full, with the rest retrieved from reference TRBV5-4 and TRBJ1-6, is ETGVTQSPTHLIKTRGQQVTLRCSSQSGHNTVSWYQQALGQGPQFIFQYYREEENGRGNFPPRFSGLQFPNYSSELNVNALELDDSALYLCASSFNGVNSPLHFGNGTRLTVT.

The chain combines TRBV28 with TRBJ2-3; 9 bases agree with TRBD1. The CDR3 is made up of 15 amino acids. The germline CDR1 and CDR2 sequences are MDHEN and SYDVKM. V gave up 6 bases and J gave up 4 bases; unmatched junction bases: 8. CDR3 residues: CASRPGQGWSDTQYF. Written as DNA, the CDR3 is TGTGCCAGCAGACCTGGACAGGGGTGGTCAGATACGCAGTATTTT.

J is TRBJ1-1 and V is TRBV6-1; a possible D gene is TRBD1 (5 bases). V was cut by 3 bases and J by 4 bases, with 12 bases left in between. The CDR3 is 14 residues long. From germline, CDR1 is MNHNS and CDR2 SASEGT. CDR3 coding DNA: TGTGCCAGCAGTGAGGACACAGAGAGCACTGAAGCTTTCTTT. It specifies CASSEDTESTEAFF.

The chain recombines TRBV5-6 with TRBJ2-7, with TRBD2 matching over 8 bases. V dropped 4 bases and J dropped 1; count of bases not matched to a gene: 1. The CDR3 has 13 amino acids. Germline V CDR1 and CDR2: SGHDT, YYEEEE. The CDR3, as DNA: TGTGCCAGCAGCAGCGGGGGTTCCTACGAGCAGTACGTC. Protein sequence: CASSSGGSYEQYV.

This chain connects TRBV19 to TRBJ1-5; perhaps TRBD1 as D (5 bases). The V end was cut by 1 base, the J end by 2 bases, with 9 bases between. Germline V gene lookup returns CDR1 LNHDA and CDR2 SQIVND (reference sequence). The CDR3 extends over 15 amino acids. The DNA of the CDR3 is TGTGCCAGTAGTATAGGCAGGGAGGGCAATCAGCCCCAGCATTTT. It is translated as CASSIGREGNQPQHF.

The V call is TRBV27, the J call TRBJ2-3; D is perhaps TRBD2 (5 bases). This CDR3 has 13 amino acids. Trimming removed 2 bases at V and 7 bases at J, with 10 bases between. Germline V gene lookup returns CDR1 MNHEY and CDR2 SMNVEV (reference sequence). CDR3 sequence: CASSLTSSHTQYF. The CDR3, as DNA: TGTGCCAGCAGTTTAACTAGTAGCCATACGCAGTATTTT.

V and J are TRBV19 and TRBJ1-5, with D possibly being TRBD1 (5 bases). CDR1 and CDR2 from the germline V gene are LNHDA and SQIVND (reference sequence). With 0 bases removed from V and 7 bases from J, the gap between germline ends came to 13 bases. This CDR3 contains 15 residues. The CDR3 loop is CASSIDSGFRQPQHF. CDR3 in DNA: TGTGCCAGTAGTATAGATTCAGGGTTCAGGCAGCCCCAGCATTTT.

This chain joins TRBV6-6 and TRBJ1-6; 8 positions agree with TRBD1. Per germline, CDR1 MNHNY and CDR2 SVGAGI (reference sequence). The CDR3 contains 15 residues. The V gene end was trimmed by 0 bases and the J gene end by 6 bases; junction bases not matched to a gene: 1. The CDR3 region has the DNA TGTGCCAGCAGTTACTCGGACAGGGTTAATTCACCCCTCCACTTT. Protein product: CASSYSDRVNSPLHF.

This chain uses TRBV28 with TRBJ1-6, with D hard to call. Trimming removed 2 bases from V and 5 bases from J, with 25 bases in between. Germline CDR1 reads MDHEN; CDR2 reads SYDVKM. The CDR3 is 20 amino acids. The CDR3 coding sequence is TGTGCCAGCAGTTTACGAGGAGAGCTTAACCCGACGGCGAATAATTCACCCCTCCACTTT. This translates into CASSLRGELNPTANNSPLHF.

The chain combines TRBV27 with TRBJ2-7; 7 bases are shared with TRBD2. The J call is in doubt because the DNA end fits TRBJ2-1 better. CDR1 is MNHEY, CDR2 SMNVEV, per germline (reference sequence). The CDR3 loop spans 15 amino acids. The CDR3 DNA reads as TGTGCCAGCAGTTTAAGCGGGGAAGGGTACAATGAGCAGTTCTTC. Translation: CASSLSGEGYNEQFF.

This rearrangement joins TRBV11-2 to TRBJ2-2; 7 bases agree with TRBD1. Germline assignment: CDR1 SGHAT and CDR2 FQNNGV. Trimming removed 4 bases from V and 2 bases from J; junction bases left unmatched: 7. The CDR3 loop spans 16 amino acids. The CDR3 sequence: CASSSPGQINTGELFF. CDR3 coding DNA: TGTGCCAGCAGCTCCCCGGGACAGATTAACACCGGGGAGCTGTTTTTT.

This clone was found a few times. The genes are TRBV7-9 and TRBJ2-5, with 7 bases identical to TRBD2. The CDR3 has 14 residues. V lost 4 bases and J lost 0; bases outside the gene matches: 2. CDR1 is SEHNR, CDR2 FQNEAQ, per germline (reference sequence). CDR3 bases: TGTGCCAGCAGCTCCGCGGGGGACCAAGAGACCCAGTACTTC. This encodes CASSSAGDQETQYF.

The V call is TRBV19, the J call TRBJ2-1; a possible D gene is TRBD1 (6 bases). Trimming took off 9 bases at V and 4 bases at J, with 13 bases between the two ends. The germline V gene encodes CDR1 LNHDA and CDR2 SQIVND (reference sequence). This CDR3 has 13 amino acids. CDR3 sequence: CASTRGGYNEQFF. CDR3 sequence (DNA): TGTGCCAGCACCAGGGGTGGGTACAATGAGCAGTTCTTC. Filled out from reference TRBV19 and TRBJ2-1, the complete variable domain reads DGGITQSPKYLFRKEGQNVTLSCEQNLNHDAMYWYRQDPGQGLRLIYYSQIVNDFQKGDIAEGYSVSREKKESFPLTVTSAQKNPTAFYLCASTRGGYNEQFFGPGTRLTVL.

CDR3 amino acids: CATSRTLRRTIEFF. CDR3 bases: TGTGCCACCAGCAGAACCTTAAGGCGGACTATCGAGTTCTTC. The genes are TRBV15 and TRBJ2-1, with D perhaps TRBD2 (6 bases). The germline gives CDR1 LNHNV, CDR2 YYDKDF (reference sequence). This CDR3 has 14 amino acids. Deletions cut 2 bases from V and 14 bases from J, with 19 bases between.

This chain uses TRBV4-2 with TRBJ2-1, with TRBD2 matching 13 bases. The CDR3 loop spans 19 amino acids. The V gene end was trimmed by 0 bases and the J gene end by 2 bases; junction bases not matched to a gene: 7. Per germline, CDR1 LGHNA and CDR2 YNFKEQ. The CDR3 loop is CASSQDPGLAGDPYNEQFF. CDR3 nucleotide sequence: TGTGCCAGCAGCCAAGATCCCGGACTAGCGGGGGATCCCTACAATGAGCAGTTCTTC.

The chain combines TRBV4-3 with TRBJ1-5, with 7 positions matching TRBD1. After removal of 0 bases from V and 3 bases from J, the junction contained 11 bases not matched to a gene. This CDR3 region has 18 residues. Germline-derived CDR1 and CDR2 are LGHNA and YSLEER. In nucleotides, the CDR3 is TGCGCCAGCAGCCAAGATTTGTTAAGGACAGGCGACAATCAGCCCCAGCATTTT. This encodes CASSQDLLRTGDNQPQHF.

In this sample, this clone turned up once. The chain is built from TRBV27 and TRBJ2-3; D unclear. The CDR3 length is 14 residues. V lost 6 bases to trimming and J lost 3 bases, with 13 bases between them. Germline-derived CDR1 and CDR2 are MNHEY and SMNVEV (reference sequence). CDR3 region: CASRPLSRTDTQYF. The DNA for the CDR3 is TGTGCCAGCAGACCCCTATCGAGGACAGATACGCAGTATTTT.

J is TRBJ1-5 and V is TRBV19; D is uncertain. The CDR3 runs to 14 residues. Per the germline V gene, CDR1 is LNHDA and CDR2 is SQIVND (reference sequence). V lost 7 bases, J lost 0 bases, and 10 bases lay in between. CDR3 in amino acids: CASTSLYSNQPQHF. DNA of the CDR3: TGTGCCAGTACCTCCTTATATAGCAATCAGCCCCAGCATTTT.

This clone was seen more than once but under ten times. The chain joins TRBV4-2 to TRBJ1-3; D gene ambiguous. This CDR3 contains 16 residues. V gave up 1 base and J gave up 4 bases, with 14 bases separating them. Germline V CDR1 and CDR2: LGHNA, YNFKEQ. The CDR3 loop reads CASSQGSGTGGNTIYF. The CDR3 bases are TGTGCCAGCAGCCAAGGATCAGGAACGGGAGGAAACACCATATATTTT.

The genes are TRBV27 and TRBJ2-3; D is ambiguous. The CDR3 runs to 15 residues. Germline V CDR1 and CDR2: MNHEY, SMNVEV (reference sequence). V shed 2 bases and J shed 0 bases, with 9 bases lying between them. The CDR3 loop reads CASSLGVPSTDTQYF. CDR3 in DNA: TGTGCCAGCAGTTTAGGAGTCCCTAGCACAGATACGCAGTATTTT.

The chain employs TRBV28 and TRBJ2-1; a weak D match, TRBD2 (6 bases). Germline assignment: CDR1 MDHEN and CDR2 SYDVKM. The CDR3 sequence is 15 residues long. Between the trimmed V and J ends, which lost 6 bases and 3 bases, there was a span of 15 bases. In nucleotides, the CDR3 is TGTGCCAGCAGCCCGGTTGAGGGAGGCTACAATGAGCAGTTCTTC. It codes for CASSPVEGGYNEQFF.

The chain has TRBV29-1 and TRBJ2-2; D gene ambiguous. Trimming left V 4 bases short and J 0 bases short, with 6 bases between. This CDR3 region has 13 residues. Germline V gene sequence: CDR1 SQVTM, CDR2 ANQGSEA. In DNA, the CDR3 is TGCAGCGTTGTCAGGTCGAACACCGGGGAGCTGTTTTTT. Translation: CSVVRSNTGELFF.

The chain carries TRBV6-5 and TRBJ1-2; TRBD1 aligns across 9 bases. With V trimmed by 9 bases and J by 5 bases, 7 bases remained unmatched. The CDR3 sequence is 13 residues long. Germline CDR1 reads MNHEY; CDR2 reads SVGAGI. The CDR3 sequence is CASRLTGGYGYTF. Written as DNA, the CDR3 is TGTGCCAGTCGCCTGACAGGGGGGTATGGCTACACCTTC.

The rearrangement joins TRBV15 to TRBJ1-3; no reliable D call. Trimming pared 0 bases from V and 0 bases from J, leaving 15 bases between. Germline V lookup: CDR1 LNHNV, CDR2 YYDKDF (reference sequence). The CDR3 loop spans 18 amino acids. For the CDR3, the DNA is TGTGCCACCAGCAGAGAAGTGTCCAGGCCCAGCTCTGGAAACACCATATATTTT. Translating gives CATSREVSRPSSGNTIYF.

The CDR3 sequence is CASSPREKYNSPLHF. The CDR3 DNA reads as TGTGCCAGCAGCCCGAGGGAAAAGTATAATTCACCCCTCCACTTT. V is TRBV5-6 and J is TRBJ1-6, with unresolved D. This CDR3 has 15 amino acids. V lost 4 bases and J lost 4, with 12 bases in between. Looked up from germline, CDR1 is SGHDT and CDR2 is YYEEEE.